This T cell receptor beta chain comes out of a study of Graves' ophthalmopathy and Graves' hyperthyroidism. RNA transcripts yielded amplified TCR beta CDR3 regions. RT-PCR with HTBI primers came first, then second-round multiplex PCR. MiXCR was run by TCRdb on the multiplex PCR reads, yielding one entry per CDR3 protein. The data hold 1 million to 1.3 million distinct CDR3 sequences, with about 38% observed a single time. This clonotype has a count of ten or more. The germline V gene has CDR1 LNHDA and CDR2 SQIVND (reference sequence). This CDR3 comprises 12 residues. V was clipped by 9 bases and J by 3 bases, with 12 bases between them. Patients were left out if they had other autoimmune diseases, uncontrolled infections, pregnancy or lactation.

The gene calls are TRBV19 and TRBJ2-7, with TRBD1 as a possible D gene (6 bases). The TCR comes from an adult man with Graves' hyperthyroidism. The sample consisted of peripheral blood or thyroid tissue (not recorded which). CDR3 DNA sequence: TGTGCCAGCGCACAGGGAGACTACGAGCAGTACTTC. This codes for CASAQGDYEQYF. Combining the CDR3 with reference TRBV19 and TRBJ2-7 gives the whole variable domain DGGITQSPKYLFRKEGQNVTLSCEQNLNHDAMYWYRQDPGQGLRLIYYSQIVNDFQKGDIAEGYSVSREKKESFPLTVTSAQKNPTAFYLCASAQGDYEQYFGPGTRLTVT.